This TCR beta chain was recovered during a study of cytomegalovirus exposure and HLA in healthy donors. This CDR3 comprises 13 residues. Germline CDR1 and CDR2: GTSNPN and SVGIG (reference sequence). Trimming took off 5 bases at V and 1 base at J, with 11 bases between the two ends. For this clone: Antigen: not known.

Study-wide points: Highly shared sequence variants in one cluster were likely a sequencing artifact.

Use of 60 Vbeta and 13 Jbeta primers characterized the PCR. Sequenced by immunoSEQ multiplex PCR; TCRdb stores in-frame clones only, minus some. The data show under 150,000 clones, over 75% seen once. Sequencing input: PBMCs. This TCR derives from a male donor in good health and CMV-seronegative. The chain recombines TRBV30 with TRBJ1-1; D is unresolved. Here the CDR3 DNA reads TGTGCCTGGGGGGAGGTCCCGAACACTGAAGCTTTCTTT. It codes for CAWGEVPNTEAFF.